One sample yielded the 6 T cell receptor beta chains listed below, sequenced in a study of blood T cell repertoires in COVID-19 (dated by TCRdb to 2018 to 2020). Libraries were constructed by the immunoSEQ multiplex PCR assay. Sourced from immuneACCESS, this table was stored by TCRdb with only in-frame sequences that have V and J called. A share of the clones is absent; for the studies checked, an unresolved V gene accounts for under half, and the remainder has no known explanation. The sample yields around 450,000 clones; roughly 85% were counted once. Nearly 2% of the sample goes to the ten largest clones. The sequenced material came from PBMCs or T cells enriched from blood (not recorded which). These receptors all stem from a woman between 18 and 30 years old with acute COVID-19.

The chain uses TRBV5-1 and TRBJ1-4; D unresolved. This CDR3 comprises 14 residues. Trimming took off 5 bases at V and 0 bases at J, with 8 bases between the two ends. Germline lookup yields CDR1 SGHRS and CDR2 YFSETQ. The DNA of the CDR3 is TGCGCCAGCAGTCTCCTCGCAACTAATGAAAAACTGTTTTTT. Translation: CASSLLATNEKLFF.

This clone was detected a few times. The chain is built from TRBV27 and TRBJ2-5; TRBD1 aligns across 8 bases. The J segment lost 4 bases and the V segment lost 4 bases, leaving 8 bases of the junction unmatched. The germline V gene has CDR1 MNHEY and CDR2 SMNVEV (reference sequence). The CDR3 has 15 residues. The CDR3 DNA follows: TGTGCCAGCAGTTCTCCACAGGGGGGTGGAGAGACCCAGTACTTC. Amino acids: CASSSPQGGGETQYF.

In DNA form, the CDR3 reads TGTGCCAGCAGCTCACTGAGAGGGAGGCATTCACCCCTCCACTTT. Translation: CASSSLRGRHSPLHF. The chain recombines TRBV11-2 with TRBJ1-6; D is unresolved. V lost 4 bases and J lost 8, with 15 bases in between. CDR3 size: 15 residues. CDR1 is SGHAT, CDR2 FQNNGV, per germline. The whole variable domain, filled in from reference TRBV11-2 and TRBJ1-6, reads EAGVAQSPRYKIIEKRQSVAFWCNPISGHATLYWYQQILGQGPKLLIQFQNNGVVDDSQLPKDRFSAERLKGVDSTLKIQPAKLEDSAVYLCASSSLRGRHSPLHFGNGTRLTVT.

V and J are TRBV24-1 and TRBJ1-4; D may be TRBD1 (6 bases). V was shortened by 3 bases and J by 5 bases, with 12 bases between the two germline ends. Per germline, CDR1 KGHDR and CDR2 SFDVKD. The CDR3 is 15 amino acids. The CDR3 reads CATSDMTGPNEKLFF. CDR3 nucleotides: TGTGCCACCAGTGATATGACAGGTCCAAATGAAAAACTGTTTTTT.

This clone was seen a single time. This sequence joins TRBV10-2 and TRBJ2-5; 11 bases line up with TRBD1. Germline trimming cut 3 bases from V and 1 base from J; bases unmatched to any gene: 13. The CDR3 extends over 19 amino acids. Germline CDR1 and CDR2: WSHSY and SAAADI. The CDR3 spells CASSEGGWTGGYAQETQYF. The CDR3 nucleotides are TGCGCCAGCAGTGAAGGAGGTTGGACAGGGGGCTACGCCCAAGAGACCCAGTACTTC.

J is TRBJ2-7 and V is TRBV5-1; TRBD1 aligns across 8 bases. J lost 0 bases, V lost 2 bases, and 13 bases had no gene match. CDR3 length equals 18 residues. Germline values: CDR1 SGHRS, CDR2 YFSETQ. The CDR3 DNA is TGCGCCAGCAGCTTAAGACCATCCGGGACAGGCAGCTCCTACGAGCAGTACTTC. This gives the protein CASSLRPSGTGSSYEQYF. Combining the CDR3 with reference TRBV5-1 and TRBJ2-7 gives the whole variable domain KAGVTQTPRYLIKTRGQQVTLSCSPISGHRSVSWYQQTPGQGLQFLFEYFSETQRNKGNFPGRFSGRQFSNSRSEMNVSTLELGDSALYLCASSLRPSGTGSSYEQYFGPGTRLTVT.